The rows below give T cell receptor beta chains drawn from one sample of a study of T cells after yellow fever vaccination. TCRdb passed the 5' RACE reads through MiXCR, listing each CDR3 protein once. The sample yields 200,000 to 250,000 distinct CDR3 sequences, about 7% seen once. This specimen was CD4+ T cells sorted from PBMCs, taken 15 days after the yellow fever booster vaccination. Receptor source: a man aged 25 to 40 who received the YFV17D yellow fever vaccine. The CDR3 runs from the conserved cysteine through the conserved F or W. The order of the fields is CDR3 DNA, CDR3 protein, V gene, D gene, J gene, clone size. D genes are given only for firm matches. Only part of the rows carry a size: once, few, many, or a class if the clone is expanded.

DNA: TGTGCCAGCACCGCGGAGGGTACGCGAGAGCAGTACTTC
CDR3: CASTAEGTREQYF
V: TRBV5-4
D: -
J: TRBJ2-7
size: few

DNA: TGTGCCAGCAGCGAACCATTAGGGACCCTCACAGATACGCAGTATTTT
CDR3: CASSEPLGTLTDTQYF
V: TRBV5-6
D: -
J: TRBJ2-3
size: -

DNA: TGCGCCAGCAGCTCCGGGACACAAGCCTCTGGAAACACCATATATTTT
CDR3: CASSSGTQASGNTIYF
V: TRBV5-1
D: -
J: TRBJ1-3
size: few

DNA: TGCAGTGGGGCTCAAGAGACCCAGTACTTC
CDR3: CSGAQETQYF
V: TRBV20-1
D: -
J: TRBJ2-5
size: few

DNA: TGCAGTGCTAGAGATGCAAGCATCGAGAACTATGGCTACACCTTC
CDR3: CSARDASIENYGYTF
V: TRBV20-1
D: -
J: TRBJ1-2
size: many

DNA: TGCGCCAGCAGCTTGTGGGAGCCCTACGAGCAGTACTTC
CDR3: CASSLWEPYEQYF
V: TRBV5-1
D: -
J: TRBJ2-7
size: -

DNA: TGCGCCAGCAGCCAAGGCCGGGCGAGCTCCTACAATGAGCAGTTCTTC
CDR3: CASSQGRASSYNEQFF
V: TRBV4-1
D: -
J: TRBJ2-1
size: few

DNA: TGTGCCAGCAGCTTAATAAGCTCCTACAATGAGCAGTTCTTC
CDR3: CASSLISSYNEQFF
V: TRBV7-2
D: -
J: TRBJ2-1
size: many

DNA: TGTGCCAGCAGTAACGACTACACCGGGGAGCTGTTTTTT
CDR3: CASSNDYTGELFF
V: TRBV12-3/TRBV12-4
D: -
J: TRBJ2-2
size: many

DNA: TGCGCCAGCAGCTTGGAGGGGCTCGGGGAGCTGTTTTTT
CDR3: CASSLEGLGELFF
V: TRBV5-1
D: -
J: TRBJ2-2
size: -

DNA: TGTGCCATCAGCGACCGTGGGACTAGCGGGAGGGGTGAGCAGTACTTC
CDR3: CAISDRGTSGRGEQYF
V: TRBV10-3
D: TRBD2
J: TRBJ2-7
size: many

DNA: TGCAGCGTTGGGGTCGGCATCATCTCCTACGAGCAGTACTTC
CDR3: CSVGVGIISYEQYF
V: TRBV29-1
D: -
J: TRBJ2-7
size: many

DNA: TGTGCCAGCAGCCCCACCTCTAGCGAGCAGTACTTC
CDR3: CASSPTSSEQYF
V: TRBV7-2
D: -
J: TRBJ2-7
size: -

DNA: TGTGCCAGTAGTATTGGGACTAGCGTCTACGAGCAGTACTTC
CDR3: CASSIGTSVYEQYF
V: TRBV19
D: TRBD2
J: TRBJ2-7
size: -

DNA: TGCAGTGGGAAGGGTTTGGATGAGCAGTTCTTC
CDR3: CSGKGLDEQFF
V: TRBV20-1
D: -
J: TRBJ2-1
size: few

DNA: TGTGCCAGCAGCCGAACCTCTCTAGGGGAACCCCAGCATTTT
CDR3: CASSRTSLGEPQHF
V: TRBV7-2
D: -
J: TRBJ1-5
size: -

DNA: TGTGCCAGCATCCACAGGATCGTCGGGCCCAATGAGCAGTTCTTC
CDR3: CASIHRIVGPNEQFF
V: TRBV6-2/TRBV6-3
D: -
J: TRBJ2-1
size: few

DNA: TGTGCCAGCAGCTTAGCTTTGGGACAGGGGTACGGCAAAAACATTCAGTACTTC
CDR3: CASSLALGQGYGKNIQYF
V: TRBV5-6
D: TRBD1
J: TRBJ2-4
size: few

DNA: TGCGCCAGCAGTGATTCGTGTAGGCTAGCGCAAGAGACCCAGTACTTC
CDR3: CASSDSCRLAQETQYF
V: TRBV10-2
D: -
J: TRBJ2-5
size: -

DNA: TGTGCCACCACCCGACTAGCGGGCGTCAGCTCCTACAATGAGCAGTTCTTC
CDR3: CATTRLAGVSSYNEQFF
V: TRBV15
D: TRBD2
J: TRBJ2-1
size: -

DNA: TGTGCCACCGGACAGGAGTATAATTCACCCCTCCACTTT
CDR3: CATGQEYNSPLHF
V: TRBV10-3
D: TRBD1
J: TRBJ1-6
size: many

DNA: TGTGCCAGCAGCTTTAGTAGGGACGCTAATGAAGCTTTCTTT
CDR3: CASSFSRDANEAFF
V: TRBV7-8
D: -
J: TRBJ1-1
size: -

DNA: TGTGCCAGCAGCCCGTTAGCGGGAGTCGCCAAAGAGACCCAGTACTTC
CDR3: CASSPLAGVAKETQYF
V: TRBV7-6
D: TRBD2
J: TRBJ2-5
size: -

DNA: TGTGCCAGCAGCTTGGACCCAGTGCAAGAGCAGTACTTC
CDR3: CASSLDPVQEQYF
V: TRBV5-4
D: -
J: TRBJ2-7
size: -

DNA: TGTGCCAGCTCCCCTCTAGGGGGGTGGGGCACTGAAGCTTTCTTT
CDR3: CASSPLGGWGTEAFF
V: TRBV18
D: -
J: TRBJ1-1
size: -

DNA: TGCGCCAGCGCCGCCACTAGCGGCACAGATACGCAGTATTTT
CDR3: CASAATSGTDTQYF
V: TRBV5-1
D: TRBD2
J: TRBJ2-3
size: -

DNA: TGTGCCAGCAGCCCCCGGACTAGCGGCCCATACAATGAGCAGTTCTTC
CDR3: CASSPRTSGPYNEQFF
V: TRBV9
D: TRBD2
J: TRBJ2-1
size: many